This T cell receptor beta chain was retrieved from a study of CD8+ T cells in alopecia areata. In the case of this clone: The antigen is undetermined.

Extracted from the samples, RNA was reverse transcribed into cDNA to serve as the sequencing template. TCRdb keeps only in-frame clones here, not all; method: immunoSEQ multiplex PCR. The table shows about 98,000 clones, with 40% to 45% occurring only once. Germline V CDR1 and CDR2: SQVTM, ANQGSEA. The CDR3 has 14 amino acids. V lost 6 bases and J lost 2; bases outside the gene matches: 4. Study-wide results and limits: Possibly because of HLA-related factors, TCR sharing was less clear across patients than in mice.

CD4+ and CD8+ T cells were sorted from PBMCs. Sequencing was performed on CD4+ T cells sorted from blood. The chain couples TRBV29-1 to TRBJ2-1; 10 positions agree with TRBD2. The receptor comes from a human donor with alopecia areata. The CDR3 loop is CSVATSGAYNEQFF. The CDR3 DNA sequence: TGCAGCGTCGCTACTAGCGGGGCCTACAATGAGCAGTTCTTC.